This T cell receptor beta chain was found in a study of OX40 agonist ivuxolimab in advanced cancers. Study summary: Age averaged approximately 60 years (range about 20 to 80), and 70% to 85% were male.

TCRdb's table, derived via immunoSEQ multiplex PCR, lists solely in-frame clones and lacks some. The table lists fewer than 100,000 clones, approximately 90% of them singletons. The CDR3 sequence is 14 residues long. Germline V gene lookup returns CDR1 SGHDT and CDR2 YYEEEE. V shed 0 bases and J shed 3 bases, with 6 bases lying between them. Blood was sampled at baseline, cycle 4 day 1, and cycle 7 day 1. The source was CD4+ or CD8+ T cells sorted from blood, collected in a trial of the OX40 agonist ivuxolimab. The TCR comes from an adult with an advanced solid tumor such as melanoma, head and neck, liver or kidney cancer. The rearrangement joins TRBV5-6 to TRBJ1-4, with unresolved D. In DNA form, the CDR3 reads TGTGCCAGCAGCTTGGGGATGGCTAATGAAAAACTGTTTTTT. Translating gives CASSLGMANEKLFF.